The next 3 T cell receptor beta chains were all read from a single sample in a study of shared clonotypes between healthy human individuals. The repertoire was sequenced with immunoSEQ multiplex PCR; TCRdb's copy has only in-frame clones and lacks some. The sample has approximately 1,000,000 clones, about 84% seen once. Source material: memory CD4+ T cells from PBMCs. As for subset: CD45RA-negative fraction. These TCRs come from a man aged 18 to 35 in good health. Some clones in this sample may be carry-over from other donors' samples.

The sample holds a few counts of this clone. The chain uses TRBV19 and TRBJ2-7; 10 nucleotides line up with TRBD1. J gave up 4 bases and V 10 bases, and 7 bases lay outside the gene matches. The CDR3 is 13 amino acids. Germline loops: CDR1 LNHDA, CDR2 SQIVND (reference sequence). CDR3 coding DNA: TGTGCCACCTCGACAGGGGGCCAATACGAGCAGTACTTC. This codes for CATSTGGQYEQYF.

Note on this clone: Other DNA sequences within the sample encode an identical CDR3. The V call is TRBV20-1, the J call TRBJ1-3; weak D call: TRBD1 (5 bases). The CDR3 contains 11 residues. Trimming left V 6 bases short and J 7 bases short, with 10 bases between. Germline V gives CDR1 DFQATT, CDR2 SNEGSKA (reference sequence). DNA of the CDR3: TGCAGTGCCCCACGGGGGAACACCATATATTTT. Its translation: CSAPRGNTIYF.

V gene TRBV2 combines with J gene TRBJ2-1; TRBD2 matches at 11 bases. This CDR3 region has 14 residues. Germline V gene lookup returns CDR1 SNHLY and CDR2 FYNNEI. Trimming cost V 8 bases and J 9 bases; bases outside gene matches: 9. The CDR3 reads CASRGSLAGVEQFF. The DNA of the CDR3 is TGTGCCAGCCGGGGGTCACTAGCGGGAGTTGAGCAGTTCTTC.